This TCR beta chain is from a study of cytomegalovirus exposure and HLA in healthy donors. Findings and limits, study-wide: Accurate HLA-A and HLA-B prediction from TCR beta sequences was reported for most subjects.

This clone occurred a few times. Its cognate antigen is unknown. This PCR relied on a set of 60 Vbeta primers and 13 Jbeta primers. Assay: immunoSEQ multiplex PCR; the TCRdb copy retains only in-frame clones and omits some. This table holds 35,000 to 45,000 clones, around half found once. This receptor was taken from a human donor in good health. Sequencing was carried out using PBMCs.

The CDR3 region is CASSLDGGPEAFF. The CDR3 bases are TGCGCCAGCAGCTTGGATGGGGGCCCTGAAGCTTTCTTT. The rearrangement joins TRBV5-1 to TRBJ1-1, with a weak D call TRBD1 (6 bases). This CDR3 is built from 13 residues. Trimming left V 0 bases short and J 6 bases short, with 9 bases between. Germline V gene lookup returns CDR1 SGHRS and CDR2 YFSETQ.